This entry is about one T cell receptor (beta chain). TCRdb recomputed calls from the RT-PCR reads with MiXCR, one row per CDR3 protein. The profile shows just under 550,000 distinct CDR3 sequences, roughly 23% of them singletons. Germline trimming cut 2 bases from V and 6 bases from J; bases unmatched to any gene: 8. CDR3 length equals 15 residues. Per the germline V gene, CDR1 is MNHEY and CDR2 is SVGAGI. The sample is drawn from a study of response to subunit inactivated influenza vaccine. Separately, the same data were catalogued under a study of T cells expressing NK-cell markers. From that report: It was by 5'RACE template switching with UMIs that TCR beta cDNA was made.

The clonotype comes from a man aged 50 or older who received an inactivated influenza vaccine. V and J are TRBV6-5 and TRBJ1-1; 8 bases are shared with TRBD1. The sequences come from CD4+ T cells sorted from PBMCs, collected 11 to 12 days after vaccination. CDR3 coding DNA: TGTGCCAGCAGTTACCAGGGACAGGTGGCCCCTGAAGCTTTCTTT. Amino acids: CASSYQGQVAPEAFF.